This T cell receptor (beta chain) comes out of a study of response to subunit inactivated influenza vaccine (dated by TCRdb to between 2018 and 2020). Regarding the research as a whole: Deep quantitative profiling of the T cell receptor repertoire was used in the study to follow responses to a trivalent subunit inactivated influenza vaccine.

Looking up the germline V gene (reference sequence) yields CDR1 LGHDT and CDR2 YNNKEL. The CDR3 runs 16 residues from the cysteine to the phenylalanine. The kept DNA is CDR3 alone, 48 bases in frame from the first base. V is shortened by 1 base, J by 5 bases, and the region joining them spans 17 bases. This clonotype was recorded at least ten times. Which antigen it targets is not known. Qualities for individual bases were not recorded, and no much larger clone is one base off. The method was RT-PCR. TCRdb lists the instrument as Illumina HiSeq 2500. TCRdb trimmed the raw reads at Q25, called clones with MiXCR and kept productive beta chains. All rows with the same CDR3 protein become a single entry with the most common DNA and genes. This sample holds more than 450,000 distinct CDR3 sequences; under 9% were observed only once. About an eighth of the sample belongs to the ten largest clones. What the authors observed across the whole study: According to the authors, only a limited number of new T cells may be recruited by each seasonal influenza vaccination.

The sequence was collected from a man aged 45-69 years who received an inactivated influenza vaccine. Donor details come from another sample of the same person, matched by shared clones. The sample was PBMCs from blood, taken approximately 25 months after vaccination. This chain is built from TRBV3-1 and TRBJ2-5; the D gene cannot be resolved reliably. The DNA reads TGTGCCAGCAGCCAAGGCTATACTAATGGAGTCGAGACCCAGTACTTC. Translation gives CASSQGYTNGVETQYF.